This T cell receptor beta chain was recovered during a study of identical twins. The study's findings and limits: In zero-insertion analyses, partial confounding could arise from invariant MAIT and iNKT cells. Cross-sectional statistics underpinned the conclusions; the same donors were not followed. Fewer insertions characterized abundant cord blood beta clonotypes, whereas memory repertoires showed none.

TCRdb reprocessed the 5' RACE reads with MiXCR, giving one entry per CDR3 protein. The sample comprises roughly 470,000 distinct CDR3 sequences, 13% to 15% of which are singletons, and 0.8% to 1% rests with the top ten. On this clonotype: Its antigen is not identified.

The germline gives CDR1 MNHNS, CDR2 SASEGT. CDR3 length: 17 amino acids. J was trimmed by 6 bases and V by 6 bases; bases with no gene match: 14. This same sample was also taken into another study, of yellow fever vaccine responses in identical twins.

The chain is built from TRBV6-1 and TRBJ2-2; 9 nucleotides line up with TRBD2. Input material: CD4+ T cells sorted from blood. The clonotype originates from a woman between 18 and 30 years old in good health. In DNA form, the CDR3 reads TGTGCCAGCAGCAGGACTAGCGCGATCCTAACCCCCGGGGAGCTGTTTTTT. It yields the protein CASSRTSAILTPGELFF.